These 28 T cell receptor beta chains share one sample of origin, sequenced in a study of cytomegalovirus exposure and HLA in healthy donors. Primers included in the PCR were 60 Vbeta and 13 Jbeta primers. Sequencing was performed with immunoSEQ multiplex PCR; in TCRdb, only in-frame clones are kept and a portion is missing. Among roughly 120,000 clones listed, roughly 78% were seen once. The sequenced sample consisted of PBMCs. Every receptor here comes from a woman in her twenties or thirties in good health and CMV-seropositive.

This clone has just a few counts. CDR3 sequence: CASSFQGQVGEQFF. In DNA form, the CDR3 reads TGTGCCAGCAGCTTCCAAGGACAGGTTGGTGAGCAGTTCTTC. This chain uses TRBV11-3 with TRBJ2-1; TRBD1 agrees at 7 bases. The V and J ends lost 3 bases and 9 bases, in that order; junction bases with no gene match: 8. The CDR3 runs 14 residues. Germline assignment: CDR1 SGHNT and CDR2 YENEEA.

This clone occurred a few times. The rearrangement links TRBV6-5 to TRBJ2-7; 7 bases are a match to TRBD2. CDR1 is MNHEY, CDR2 SVGAGI, per germline. V shed 6 bases and J 6 bases; nucleotides not matched to a gene: 8. The CDR3 spans 13 residues. The CDR3 nucleotides read TGTGCCAGCAGGCTACGAACGGGGGGCGAGCAGTACTTC. It translates to CASRLRTGGEQYF.

The chain has TRBV10-2 and TRBJ2-5, with 7 bases aligning to TRBD1. CDR3 length equals 12 residues. Germline loops: CDR1 WSHSY, CDR2 SAAADI. With V trimmed by 10 bases and J by 2 bases, 4 bases remained unmatched. The CDR3 reads CATQQGQETQYF. The CDR3 DNA follows: TGCGCCACCCAACAGGGGCAAGAGACCCAGTACTTC.

This chain links TRBV7-9 with TRBJ1-2; weak D call: TRBD1 (5 bases). V dropped 8 bases and J dropped 1 base, with 11 bases sitting between them. CDR3 size: 13 residues. CDR1 is SEHNR and CDR2 is FQNEAQ in the germline V gene (reference sequence). The CDR3 DNA reads TGTGCCAGCGGGGGAGGCTATAACTATGGCTACACCTTC. Translation: CASGGGYNYGYTF.

V is TRBV10-3 and J is TRBJ1-6; D may be TRBD1 (5 bases). Trimming removed 7 bases at V and 8 bases at J, with 12 bases between. CDR3 length equals 13 residues. Germline CDR1 and CDR2: ENHRY and SYGVKD. The CDR3 here is CAITGQRDSPLHF. CDR3 in DNA: TGTGCCATCACCGGACAACGGGATTCACCCCTCCACTTT.

This clone has only one observation. CDR3 amino acids: CASSGDQGSTTDTQYF. CDR3 DNA sequence: TGTGCCAGCAGCGGGGATCAGGGGTCCACCACAGATACGCAGTATTTT. The rearrangement links TRBV9 to TRBJ2-3, with D possibly matching TRBD1 (6 bases). The CDR3 runs to 16 residues. Per germline, CDR1 SGDLS and CDR2 YYNGEE. V dropped 3 bases and J dropped 2 bases, with 16 bases sitting between them.

The count of this clone is one. This chain uses TRBV6-5 with TRBJ1-3, with TRBD1 matching 9 bases. Unmatched junction bases numbered 7, after V lost 2 bases and J lost 8 bases. Looked up from germline, CDR1 is MNHEY and CDR2 is SVGAGI. The CDR3 consists of 15 residues. CDR3 nucleotides: TGTGCCAGCAGTTACCGGGGACAGGGAGCGGACACCATATATTTT. Protein: CASSYRGQGADTIYF.

V is TRBV7-9 and J is TRBJ2-7; perhaps TRBD1 as D (5 bases). CDR3 length: 13 amino acids. In germline, CDR1 is SEHNR, CDR2 FQNEAQ (reference sequence). Trimming removed 7 bases at V and 0 bases at J, with 10 bases between. This CDR3 reads CASNKGSSYEQYF. CDR3 nucleotide sequence: TGTGCCAGCAATAAGGGGTCCTCCTACGAGCAGTACTTC.

The chain couples TRBV14 to TRBJ1-1; 10 nucleotides line up with TRBD1. The CDR3 length is 19 residues. CDR1 is SGHDN, CDR2 FVKESK, per germline. V shed 0 bases, J shed 3 bases, and the junction held 13 bases outside the gene matches. DNA for the CDR3: TGTGCCAGCAGCCAAGATAGTTCGGACAGGGGGAGTTGGTACACTGAAGCTTTCTTT. As protein: CASSQDSSDRGSWYTEAFF.

The chain employs TRBV11-2 and TRBJ2-1; possibly TRBD2 for D (6 bases). V lost 6 bases and J 3 bases, leaving 15 bases between the germline ends. The germline V gene has CDR1 SGHAT and CDR2 FQNNGV. The CDR3 contains 15 residues. The DNA of the CDR3 is TGTGCCAGCAGACCCCCGGGCGGGGTCTACAATGAGCAGTTCTTC. This gives the protein CASRPPGGVYNEQFF.

The rearrangement links TRBV2 to TRBJ1-5; tentative D call: TRBD1 (5 bases). This CDR3 has 15 amino acids. Germline-derived CDR1 and CDR2 are SNHLY and FYNNEI. Between the trimmed V and J ends, which lost 7 bases and 2 bases, there was a span of 15 bases. CDR3 amino acids: CASTRQGGGNQPQHF. The CDR3 DNA reads TGTGCCAGCACCCGACAAGGAGGGGGCAATCAGCCCCAGCATTTT.

V gene TRBV7-2 combines with J gene TRBJ1-5; 7 nucleotides line up with TRBD1. The CDR3 length is 14 residues. J lost 6 bases, V lost 4 bases, and 6 bases had no gene match. Looked up from germline, CDR1 is SGHTA and CDR2 is FQGNSA. The CDR3 is CASSSRQGGQPQHF. CDR3 nucleotides: TGTGCCAGCAGCTCTAGACAGGGAGGTCAGCCCCAGCATTTT.

The chain links TRBV19 to TRBJ2-7, with a weak D call TRBD2 (7 bases). This CDR3 region has 15 residues. Germline-derived CDR1 and CDR2 are LNHDA and SQIVND (reference sequence). Trimming took 3 bases from V and 5 from J, leaving 17 bases between them. The CDR3 spells CASSIMIGRGHEQYF. The DNA of the CDR3 is TGTGCCAGTAGTATTATGATCGGGCGGGGGCACGAGCAGTACTTC.

This clone was recorded once. The CDR3 region has the DNA TGTGCCAGCAGCTCCCCCTCTAACTATGGCTACACCTTC. Its translation is CASSSPSNYGYTF. This chain connects TRBV7-2 to TRBJ1-2; D remains unclear. Per germline, CDR1 SGHTA and CDR2 FQGNSA. V lost 4 bases and J lost 0, with 6 bases in between. The CDR3 totals 13 residues.

The chain carries TRBV11-2 and TRBJ2-5, with 9 nucleotides matching TRBD2. From germline, CDR1 is SGHAT and CDR2 FQNNGV. The V and J ends lost 3 bases and 9 bases, in that order; junction bases with no gene match: 17. The CDR3 has 17 residues. The CDR3 loop reads CASSFPGSGGKVPPQYF. The DNA of the CDR3 is TGTGCCAGCAGCTTCCCGGGCAGCGGGGGGAAAGTCCCCCCCCAGTACTTC.

This chain joins TRBV7-7 and TRBJ2-1; D is ambiguous. Germline V gives CDR1 SSHAT, CDR2 FNYEAQ (reference sequence). The CDR3 is 15 residues long. Deletions cut 1 base from V and 0 bases from J, with 7 bases between. This chain's CDR3 is CASSLGESSYNEQFF. Here the CDR3 DNA reads TGTGCCAGCAGCTTAGGCGAAAGCTCCTACAATGAGCAGTTCTTC.

The chain couples TRBV4-2 to TRBJ2-7; weak D call: TRBD2 (6 bases). The CDR3 has 16 residues. CDR1 is LGHNA, CDR2 YNFKEQ, per germline. V lost 2 bases, J lost 1 base, and 15 bases lay in between. The CDR3 sequence is CASSQKSTGRSYEQYF. As DNA, the CDR3 is TGTGCCAGCAGCCAAAAAAGCACGGGGAGGTCCTACGAGCAGTACTTC.

The J gene is TRBJ1-6, the V gene TRBV28; 9 bases fit TRBD1. Germline V gene data show CDR1 as MDHEN and CDR2 as SYDVKM. With V trimmed by 2 bases and J by 10 bases, 6 bases remained unmatched. The CDR3 is made up of 15 amino acids. CDR3 nucleotides: TGTGCCAGCAGTTTACAGGGACAGGGAGGCTCACCCCTCCACTTT. Protein product: CASSLQGQGGSPLHF.

This chain uses TRBV9 with TRBJ2-2; no reliable D call. Germline CDR1 SGDLS, CDR2 YYNGEE. This CDR3 region has 16 residues. V was pared by 0 bases and J by 4 bases, with 13 bases between. The CDR3 region is CASSVGLSSITGELFF. The CDR3 DNA is TGTGCCAGCAGCGTAGGGCTTAGCTCCATCACCGGGGAGCTGTTTTTT.

The V and J genes are TRBV28 and TRBJ1-1, with D possibly being TRBD1 (5 bases). Germline V gives CDR1 MDHEN, CDR2 SYDVKM. CDR3 length: 14 residues. V was clipped by 0 bases and J by 6 bases, with 11 bases between them. The CDR3: CASSLWQAGAEAFF. The CDR3 DNA reads TGTGCCAGCAGTTTATGGCAGGCGGGGGCTGAAGCTTTCTTT. Filled out from reference TRBV28 and TRBJ1-1, the complete variable domain reads DVKVTQSSRYLVKRTGEKVFLECVQDMDHENMFWYRQDPGLGLRLIYFSYDVKMKEKGDIPEGYSVSREKKERFSLILESASTNQTSMYLCASSLWQAGAEAFFGQGTRLTVV.

This rearrangement joins TRBV21-1 to TRBJ2-3; the table's D call of TRBD2 was not tested on the DNA. TRBV21-1 is classified as a pseudogene. This CDR3 has 11 amino acids. CDR3 nucleotides: TGTGCCAGCCCACGGAGGGATACGCAGTATTTT. As protein: CASPRRDTQYF.

The J gene is TRBJ2-7, the V gene TRBV18, with 7 positions matching TRBD1. The CDR3 totals 14 residues. Germline CDR1 is KGHSH and CDR2 is LQKENI. The trim removed 3 bases at V and 3 bases at J, leaving 5 bases unmatched. The CDR3 is CASSPPTGRYEQYF. CDR3 nucleotides: TGTGCCAGCTCACCGCCGACAGGGCGCTACGAGCAGTACTTC.

The chain has TRBV5-6 and TRBJ2-4, with 11 bases matching TRBD2. The germline V gene encodes CDR1 SGHDT and CDR2 YYEEEE. The V segment lost 5 bases and the J segment 8 bases; nucleotides outside the gene matches: 6. The CDR3 runs 14 residues. This chain's CDR3 is CASSFLAGGDIQYF. The CDR3 region has the DNA TGTGCCAGCAGTTTCCTAGCGGGGGGAGACATTCAGTACTTC.

The chain joins TRBV5-1 to TRBJ2-7, with D tentatively TRBD1 (6 bases). The CDR3 has 17 amino acids. Trimming removed 5 bases at V and 1 base at J, with 22 bases between. Germline lookup yields CDR1 SGHRS and CDR2 YFSETQ. Here the CDR3 reads CASSSFFRDNPSYEQYF. The CDR3 DNA is TGCGCCAGCAGTTCGTTCTTCCGGGACAATCCTTCCTACGAGCAGTACTTC.

The chain links TRBV4-3 to TRBJ2-5, with D unresolved. This CDR3 is 13 amino acids long. Germline CDR1 reads LGHNA; CDR2 reads YSLEER. The V and J ends lost 1 base and 3 bases respectively, with 6 bases between them. CDR3 DNA: TGCGCCAGCAGCCAAGTCCCAGAAGAGACCCAGTACTTC. It encodes CASSQVPEETQYF.

V and J are TRBV18 and TRBJ2-2; possibly TRBD1 for D (5 bases). The CDR3 contains 13 residues. Per germline, CDR1 KGHSH and CDR2 LQKENI. V shed 2 bases and J shed 6 bases, with 7 bases lying between them. CDR3 DNA sequence: TGTGCCAGCTCACCAGGGGCGGCCGGGGAGCTGTTTTTT. Translated, it gives CASSPGAAGELFF.

The chain recombines TRBV7-2 with TRBJ1-3; unclear D gene. This CDR3 is 15 amino acids long. Germline-derived CDR1 and CDR2 are SGHTA and FQGNSA. V dropped 6 bases and J dropped 3 bases, with 15 bases sitting between them. CDR3 protein: CASRGQVSFGNTIYF. Written as DNA, the CDR3 is TGTGCCAGCAGGGGTCAGGTCTCCTTTGGAAACACCATATATTTT.

In regard to this clone: One end of the junction is discordant with germline, which a read error may explain. The rearrangement uses TRBV11-2 and TRBJ1-4; D might be TRBD1 (5 bases). From germline, CDR1 is SGHAT and CDR2 FQNNGV. This CDR3 has 16 residues. The CDR3 loop reads CVSRGTRRGLGEKLFF. The CDR3 DNA reads TGTGTCAGCAGAGGGACGAGAAGGGGACTTGGCGAAAAACTGTTTTTT.